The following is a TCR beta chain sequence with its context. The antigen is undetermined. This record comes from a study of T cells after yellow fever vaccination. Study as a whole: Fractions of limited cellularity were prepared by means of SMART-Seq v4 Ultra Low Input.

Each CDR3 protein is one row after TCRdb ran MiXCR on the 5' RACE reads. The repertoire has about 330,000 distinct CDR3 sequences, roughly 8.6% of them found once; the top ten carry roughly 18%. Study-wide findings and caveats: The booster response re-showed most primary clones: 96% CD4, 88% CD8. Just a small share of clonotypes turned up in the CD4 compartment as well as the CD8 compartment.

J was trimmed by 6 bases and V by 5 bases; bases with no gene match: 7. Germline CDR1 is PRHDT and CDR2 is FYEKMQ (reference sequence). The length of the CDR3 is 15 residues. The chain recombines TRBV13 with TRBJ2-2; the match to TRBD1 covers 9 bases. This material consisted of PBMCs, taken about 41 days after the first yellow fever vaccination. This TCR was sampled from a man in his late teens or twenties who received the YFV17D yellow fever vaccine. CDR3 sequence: CASSMGQGVPGELFF. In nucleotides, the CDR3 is TGTGCCAGCAGCATGGGACAGGGAGTCCCCGGGGAGCTGTTTTTT.